These 21 T cell receptor beta chains were sequenced from one sample in a study of memory CD4+ T cells and cytomegalovirus serostatus. Clones were sequenced by immunoSEQ multiplex PCR, and TCRdb holds only the in-frame ones, with some missing. Among around 50,000 clones listed, roughly 81% were seen once. Single viable CD3+CD4+CD8-CD45RO+ cells were sorted as the memory CD4+ T cells. The sequencing input was memory CD4+ T cells from blood. These receptors came from an adult in good health and CMV-seronegative.

The V call is TRBV29-1, the J call TRBJ2-2; 8 positions agree with TRBD2. V was pared by 3 bases and J by 0 bases, with 3 bases of the junction left unmatched. This CDR3 spans 15 amino acids. CDR1 is SQVTM, CDR2 ANQGSEA, per germline. CDR3 protein: CSVEAGGPNTGELFF. CDR3 bases: TGCAGCGTTGAGGCGGGAGGACCGAACACCGGGGAGCTGTTTTTT.

This chain connects TRBV6-1 to TRBJ1-1, with D unclear. The CDR3 runs to 13 residues. Trimming stripped 6 bases from V and 6 bases from J, with 14 bases between. Per the germline V gene, CDR1 is MNHNS and CDR2 is SASEGT. CDR3 bases: TGTGCCAGCAGATCAGGTCTAAGGGCTGAAGCTTTCTTT. This sequence encodes CASRSGLRAEAFF.

Comments on this clone: Germline and junction disagree at one end, which may indicate a read error. V is TRBV7-7 and J is TRBJ2-1, with D unresolved. This CDR3 comprises 13 residues. From germline, CDR1 is SSHAT and CDR2 FNYEAQ (reference sequence). CDR3 sequence (DNA): TGTGCTAGCAGCTTAGGAACCCGCAATGAGCAGTTCTTC. Protein product: CASSLGTRNEQFF.

The chain uses TRBV30 and TRBJ1-1; tentative D call: TRBD1 (5 bases). The CDR3 is 12 amino acids. Germline V gene lookup returns CDR1 GTSNPN and CDR2 SVGIG (reference sequence). V gave up 7 bases and J gave up 1 base, with 10 bases separating them. CDR3 nucleotide sequence: TGTGCCTTGGGACGGGGGAACACTGAAGCTTTCTTT. Translation gives CALGRGNTEAFF.

This chain joins TRBV7-9 and TRBJ1-4, with 7 bases that match TRBD1. Germline values: CDR1 SEHNR, CDR2 FQNEAQ (reference sequence). The CDR3 contains 18 residues. The V gene end was trimmed by 5 bases and the J gene end by 0 bases; junction bases not matched to a gene: 12. The CDR3 reads CASSAGGGGTATNEKLFF. The CDR3 nucleotides read TGTGCCAGCAGCGCCGGGGGCGGTGGGACAGCAACTAATGAAAAACTGTTTTTT. The whole variable domain, filled in from reference TRBV7-9 and TRBJ1-4, reads DTGVSQNPRHKITKRGQNVTFRCDPISEHNRLYWYRQTLGQGPEFLTYFQNEAQLEKSRLLSDRFSAERPKGSFSTLEIQRTEQGDSAMYLCASSAGGGGTATNEKLFFGSGTQLSVL.

The chain links TRBV10-2 to TRBJ2-5; D tentatively reads TRBD1 or TRBD2 (5 bases each). Germline V CDR1 and CDR2: WSHSY, SAAADI. The CDR3 covers 13 residues. Between the trimmed V and J ends, which lost 6 bases and 2 bases, there was a span of 10 bases. The CDR3 reads CASRRGVQETQYF. For the CDR3, the DNA is TGCGCCAGCAGGAGGGGCGTACAAGAGACCCAGTACTTC.

The chain recombines TRBV5-6 with TRBJ1-4; no clear D gene. This CDR3 has 14 amino acids. Germline V gene lookup returns CDR1 SGHDT and CDR2 YYEEEE. The V and J ends lost 4 bases and 8 bases respectively, with 15 bases between them. The CDR3 sequence: CASSGRQLWEKLFF. CDR3 DNA sequence: TGTGCCAGCAGCGGCAGACAATTGTGGGAAAAACTGTTTTTT.

This clone was detected only a few times. The V and J genes are TRBV7-8 and TRBJ2-3, with D unresolved. CDR3 length: 11 amino acids. Trimming took 0 bases from V and 5 from J, leaving 0 bases between them. Germline-derived CDR1 and CDR2 are SGHVS and FQNEAQ. CDR3: CASSLADTQYF. Written as DNA, the CDR3 is TGTGCCAGCAGCTTAGCAGATACGCAGTATTTT. The full variable domain, in which reference TRBV7-8 and TRBJ2-3 provide the parts outside the CDR3, is GAGVSQSPRYKVAKRGQDVALRCDPISGHVSLFWYQQALGQGPEFLTYFQNEAQLDKSGLPSDRFFAERPEGSVSTLKIQRTQQEDSAVYLCASSLADTQYFGPGTRLTVL.

The chain carries TRBV4-3 and TRBJ2-1; 8 nucleotides line up with TRBD2. The CDR3 spans 22 residues. Germline CDR1 and CDR2: LGHNA and YSLEER. J lost 4 bases, V lost 0 bases, and 23 bases had no gene match. CDR3 sequence (DNA): TGCGCCAGCAGCCAAGATCTTTTCTCGGCTAGCGGGCGCTTAGTCTATTACAATGAGCAGTTCTTC. This gives the protein CASSQDLFSASGRLVYYNEQFF.

In nucleotides, the CDR3 is TGCAGCGTTTGGCTCCGAGAGACCCAGTACTTC. It codes for CSVWLRETQYF. The V and J genes are TRBV29-1 and TRBJ2-5; D uncertain. Per germline, CDR1 SQVTM and CDR2 ANQGSEA. The V and J ends lost 5 bases and 4 bases respectively, with 8 bases between them. The CDR3 runs to 11 residues.

V usage is TRBV5-1 and J usage is TRBJ1-1; D gene uncertain. This CDR3 region has 15 residues. V was clipped by 4 bases and J by 5 bases, with 18 bases between them. The germline gives CDR1 SGHRS, CDR2 YFSETQ. This CDR3 reads CASSAPGSVWTEAFF. CDR3 in DNA: TGCGCCAGCAGCGCCCCGGGGTCAGTCTGGACTGAAGCTTTCTTT.

This clone showed up just once. The gene calls are TRBV14 and TRBJ2-5; maybe TRBD2 (5 bases). Germline V gene sequence: CDR1 SGHDN, CDR2 FVKESK. The CDR3 length is 13 residues. The V end lost 4 bases, the J end lost 7 bases, and 13 bases lay between the germline ends. The CDR3 here is CASSPTRVGTQYF. In DNA form, the CDR3 reads TGTGCCAGCAGCCCGACGCGGGTGGGGACCCAGTACTTC.

The chain recombines TRBV21-1 with TRBJ1-3. TRBV21-1 is designated a pseudogene. The CDR3 loop spans 18 amino acids. CDR3 nucleotide sequence: TGTGCCAGCAGCGGCCACTCGGACGGTGGACCGGGGGGAAACACCATATATTTT. This codes for CASSGHSDGGPGGNTIYF.

This clone was counted once. This chain links TRBV7-9 with TRBJ1-4; D is uncertain. Trimming removed 5 bases from V and 8 bases from J, with 12 bases in between. The CDR3 is 13 amino acids. Germline V gene sequence: CDR1 SEHNR, CDR2 FQNEAQ (reference sequence). CDR3 sequence reads: CASSPQGGEKLFF. In DNA, the CDR3 is TGTGCCAGCAGCCCCCAAGGTGGGGAAAAACTGTTTTTT. The full variable domain, in which reference TRBV7-9 and TRBJ1-4 provide the parts outside the CDR3, is DTGVSQNPRHKITKRGQNVTFRCDPISEHNRLYWYRQTLGQGPEFLTYFQNEAQLEKSRLLSDRFSAERPKGSFSTLEIQRTEQGDSAMYLCASSPQGGEKLFFGSGTQLSVL.

As concerns this clone: Germline and junction disagree at one end, which may indicate a read error. This chain uses TRBV6-1 with TRBJ2-7, with D unclear. This CDR3 contains 14 residues. Germline V gene data show CDR1 as MNHNS and CDR2 as SASEGT. The CDR3 loop is CAISDQSKNYEQYF. CDR3 DNA: TGTGCCATCAGTGACCAGTCGAAGAACTACGAGCAGTACTTC.

The V call is TRBV21-1, the J call TRBJ2-7; TRBD2 was called by the table and not checked on the DNA. TRBV21-1 is a pseudogene segment. CDR3 length: 16 amino acids. CDR3 protein: CATHSNNSGISYEQYF. The DNA of the CDR3 is TGTGCCACCCACTCGAATAATAGCGGGATCTCCTACGAGCAGTACTTC.

The chain is built from TRBV5-6 and TRBJ2-2, with unresolved D. The V gene lost 6 bases and the J gene lost 3 bases, with 15 bases spanning the gap. Germline CDR1 and CDR2: SGHDT and YYEEEE. This CDR3 is 15 amino acids long. CDR3 region: CASIQARLHTGELFF. The CDR3 region has the DNA TGTGCCAGCATCCAAGCTAGGCTTCACACCGGGGAGCTGTTTTTT.

This clone was counted between two and nine times. The chain links TRBV23-1 to TRBJ2-7; 7 nucleotides agree with TRBD1. TRBV23-1 belongs to the ORF category, with a function that is uncertain. Trimming took 0 bases from V and 5 from J; bases not matched to a gene: 10. This CDR3 contains 16 residues. CDR3 sequence: CASSQSSRWDRDEQYF. In nucleotides, the CDR3 is TGCGCCAGCAGTCAATCGAGTAGGTGGGACAGAGACGAGCAGTACTTC.

The chain combines TRBV11-2 with TRBJ2-7; 12 positions agree with TRBD1. Per germline, CDR1 SGHAT and CDR2 FQNNGV. V dropped 5 bases and J dropped 2; count of bases not matched to a gene: 4. This CDR3 is built from 15 residues. CDR3 DNA: TGTGCCAGCAGCGAGGGACAGGGGGCACCCTACGAGCAGTACTTC. This translates into CASSEGQGAPYEQYF.

This clone was found a few times. The chain links TRBV7-2 to TRBJ2-3, with 8 bases that match TRBD1. V lost 4 bases to trimming and J lost 0 bases; unmatched junction nucleotides: 3. Germline V lookup: CDR1 SGHTA, CDR2 FQGNSA. The CDR3 runs to 15 residues. The CDR3 DNA reads TGTGCCAGCAGCTCGGACAGGGCTAGCACAGATACGCAGTATTTT. Protein: CASSSDRASTDTQYF.

This clone showed up just once. V usage is TRBV4-1 and J usage is TRBJ2-3; D not certain. CDR1 is MGHRA and CDR2 is YSYEKL in the germline V gene. The germline V and J ends were trimmed by 3 bases and 2 bases, with 21 bases remaining between them. The CDR3 covers 18 residues. This CDR3 is CASSHASRPVRSTDTQYF. CDR3 coding DNA: TGCGCCAGCAGCCACGCCTCTCGTCCAGTCCGCTCCACAGATACGCAGTATTTT.